This is a list of T cell receptor beta chains from one sample in a study of blood T cell repertoires in COVID-19. This table comes from immunoSEQ multiplex PCR, and its TCRdb copy is limited to in-frame clones, with some not included. The data hold 200,000 to 250,000 clones, with 86% observed a single time. Sequencing was carried out using peripheral blood. The receptor set was obtained from a woman between 45 and 65 years old with COVID-19, enrolled during active disease. Each CDR3 is given with its conserved first and last residue. A D gene is named only where the DNA matches it firmly. The size entry is marked missing in some rows and otherwise reads once, few, many or a size class.

V gene	J gene	clone size	D gene	CDR3 DNA	CDR3 protein
TRBV5-1	TRBJ1-2	NA	NA	TGCGCCAGCAGCCGCTCAGGTGAAAACTATGGCTACACCTTC	CASSRSGENYGYTF
TRBV28	TRBJ1-5	NA	NA	TGTGCCAGCAGTTTAGCGGGGGGAGGTAATCAGCCCCAGCATTTT	CASSLAGGGNQPQHF
TRBV30	TRBJ2-1	NA	NA	TGTGCCTGGAGGGCCACCGACAATGAGCAGTTCTTC	CAWRATDNEQFF
TRBV11-2	TRBJ1-6	NA	TRBD1	TGTGCCAGCAGCTCGGGACAGGGCACTAATTCACCCCTCCACTTT	CASSSGQGTNSPLHF
TRBV3-1/TRBV3-2	TRBJ1-2	NA	NA	TGTGCCAGCAGCCAAGATCTTGGGGGCGACTATGGCTACACCTTC	CASSQDLGGDYGYTF
TRBV19	TRBJ1-4	NA	TRBD1	TGTGCCAGTAGTGACAGGGAGGTTGAAAAACTGTTTTTT	CASSDREVEKLFF
TRBV9	TRBJ2-2	NA	NA	TGTGCCAGCAGCGTAGTGGAGGGGAACACCGGGGAGCTGTTTTTT	CASSVVEGNTGELFF
TRBV6-5	TRBJ1-6	NA	TRBD1	TGTGCCAGCAGCCCGGGACAGGGGGTAAGGACACCCCTCCACTTT	CASSPGQGVRTPLHF
TRBV23-1	TRBJ1-2	NA	NA	TGCGCCAGCAGTCAATCGGAGAGGGGGGGAGCTAACTATGGCTACACCTTC	CASSQSERGGANYGYTF
TRBV5-6	TRBJ1-1	NA	NA	TGTGCCAGCAGCTCCCTCCGACTACAGAGGAACACTGAAGCTTTCTTT	CASSSLRLQRNTEAFF
TRBV5-1	TRBJ2-5	NA	NA	TGCGCCAGCAGCTTTGGGGGGGCCGGGGAGACCCAGTACTTC	CASSFGGAGETQYF
TRBV6-5	TRBJ1-1	NA	NA	TGTGCCAGCAGCTCGACCGGGGAAACTGAAGCTTTCTTT	CASSSTGETEAFF
TRBV3-1/TRBV3-2	TRBJ2-2	NA	TRBD1	TGTGCCAGCAGCCCTGGTTGGGGACAGGGGTACACCGGGGAGCTGTTTTTT	CASSPGWGQGYTGELFF
TRBV27	TRBJ2-2	once	NA	TGTGCCAGCAGCGCGGGAATCGCCGGGGAGCTGTTTTTT	CASSAGIAGELFF
TRBV3-1/TRBV3-2	TRBJ1-6	NA	NA	TGTGCCAGCACCACAGGGAGTTCACCCCTCCACTTT	CASTTGSSPLHF
TRBV6-1	TRBJ2-2	few	NA	TGTGCCAGCAGTGACGTGGCAGCGAACACCGGGGAGCTGTTTTTT	CASSDVAANTGELFF
TRBV7-8	TRBJ2-2	NA	TRBD1	TGTGCCAGCAGACACCCATCCCCGGGACAGCCCGGGGAGCTGTTTTTT	CASRHPSPGQPGELFF
TRBV28	TRBJ2-3	NA	NA	TGTGCCAGCAGCCGCCCACAGGGACAAACAGATACGCAGTATTTT	CASSRPQGQTDTQYF
TRBV5-1	TRBJ2-2	many	NA	TGCGCCAGCAGCCCAAGGGGTGAGAACACCGGGGAGCTGTTTTTT	CASSPRGENTGELFF
TRBV7-2	TRBJ1-2	NA	NA	TGTGCCATCCTCGGCGGGGGGAACGCCTATGGCTACACCTTC	CAILGGGNAYGYTF
TRBV7-3	TRBJ1-1	NA	TRBD1	TGTGCCAGCAGCCTGGGCAGGGGGGCGACTGAAGCTTTCTTT	CASSLGRGATEAFF
TRBV24-1	TRBJ2-1	NA	TRBD1	TGTGCCACCAGTAAAGGGGGCACAGATGAGCAGTTCTTC	CATSKGGTDEQFF
TRBV30	TRBJ1-2	few	TRBD1	TGTGCCTGGAGTCCGCGCCCTCAGGGGGCCTACACCTTC	CAWSPRPQGAYTF
TRBV5-1	TRBJ2-6	NA	NA	TGCGCCAGCAGCTTGAGCCAGGGCGCCTCTGGGGCCAACGTCCTGACTTTC	CASSLSQGASGANVLTF
TRBV19	TRBJ2-3	NA	TRBD1	TGTGCCGGTAGACAACAGGGGGGCACAGATACGCAGTATTTT	CAGRQQGGTDTQYF
TRBV4-1	TRBJ1-1	NA	TRBD1	TGCGCCAGCAGCCTCGGGACAGGGGCGAAAGCTTTCTTT	CASSLGTGAKAFF
TRBV6-6	TRBJ2-2	NA	TRBD1	TGTGCCAGCAGAACACAGGGGGCAGGGGCCGGGGAGCTGTTTTTT	CASRTQGAGAGELFF
TRBV11-2	TRBJ2-5	NA	TRBD2	TGTGCCAGCAGCCCACTAGCGGGGGGTTCAGAGACCCAGTACTTC	CASSPLAGGSETQYF
TRBV5-1	TRBJ1-2	NA	NA	TGCGCCAGCAGCTCCCACAGGCCCACCAGTATTACTAACTATGGCTACACCTTC	CASSSHRPTSITNYGYTF
TRBV24-1	TRBJ1-6	many	NA	TGTGCCACCTCAGGATCGGGAGGTAATTCACCCCTCCACTTT	CATSGSGGNSPLHF
TRBV11-3	TRBJ2-1	once	TRBD2	TGTGCCAGCAGCTTATTGGCGGGGGGGCCCCATGAGCAGTTCTTC	CASSLLAGGPHEQFF
TRBV7-2	TRBJ1-5	NA	NA	TGTGCCAGCAGCCTTCGACAGGTGGGTCAGCCCCAGCATTTT	CASSLRQVGQPQHF
TRBV5-3	TRBJ1-1	NA	NA	TGTGCCAGAAGCTTGTGCCAGGGCGCCATACAAGCCGTGAACACTGAAGCTTTCTTT	CARSLCQGAIQAVNTEAFF
TRBV28	TRBJ2-7	NA	TRBD1	TGTGCCAGCAGTTCCCTGACAGGGGTATCCTACGAGCAGTACTTC	CASSSLTGVSYEQYF
TRBV5-1	TRBJ2-7	once	TRBD2	TGCGCCAGCAGCTTGGATGGGGGAGGGGAGCAGTACTTC	CASSLDGGGEQYF
TRBV5-8	TRBJ1-6	NA	NA	TGTGCCAGCAGCTTGGACTCTAATAATTCACCCCTCCACTTT	CASSLDSNNSPLHF
TRBV7-2	TRBJ2-6	NA	TRBD1	TGTGCCAGCAGTCGGGACAGCTCTGGGGCCAACGTCCTGACTTTC	CASSRDSSGANVLTF
TRBV3-1/TRBV3-2	TRBJ2-3	NA	NA	TGTGCCAGCAGCCAAGAGGTCCCCAGGGGCCCCACAGATACGCAGTATTTT	CASSQEVPRGPTDTQYF
TRBV3-1/TRBV3-2	TRBJ1-2	NA	NA	TGTGCCAGCAGCCAAGATCAGGGCGCGCCGCATGGCTACACCTTC	CASSQDQGAPHGYTF
TRBV19	TRBJ2-1	NA	TRBD1	TGTGCCACCGACCAGGGGGCCGTTGGTGAGCAGTTCTTC	CATDQGAVGEQFF
TRBV16	TRBJ1-5	few	NA	TGTGCCAGCAGCCTACAGTATAGCAATCAGCCCCAGCATTTT	CASSLQYSNQPQHF